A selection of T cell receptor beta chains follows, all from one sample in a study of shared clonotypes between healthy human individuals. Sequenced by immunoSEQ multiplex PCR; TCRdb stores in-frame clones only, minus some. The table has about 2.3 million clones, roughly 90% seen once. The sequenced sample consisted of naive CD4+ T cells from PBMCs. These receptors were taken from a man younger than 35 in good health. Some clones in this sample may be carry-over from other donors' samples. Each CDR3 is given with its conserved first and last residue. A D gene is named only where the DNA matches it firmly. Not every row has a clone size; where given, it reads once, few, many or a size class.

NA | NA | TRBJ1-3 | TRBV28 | CASSLGRVTGNTIYF | TGTGCCAGCAGTTTAGGCAGGGTCACTGGAAACACCATATATTTT
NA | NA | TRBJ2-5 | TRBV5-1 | CASSLGRSESKETQYF | TGCGCCAGCAGCTTGGGCAGGTCAGAGTCCAAAGAGACCCAGTACTTC
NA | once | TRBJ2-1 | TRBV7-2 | CASSPEPSSLEQFF | TGTGCCAGCAGCCCCGAGCCCTCTAGTCTTGAGCAGTTCTTC
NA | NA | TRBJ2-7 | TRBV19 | CASSIGQGSYEQYF | TGTGCCAGTAGTATCGGCCAGGGGTCCTACGAGCAGTACTTC
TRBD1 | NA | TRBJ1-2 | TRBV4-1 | CASSQVGQGGGYTF | TGCGCCAGCAGCCAAGTGGGACAGGGCGGAGGCTACACCTTC
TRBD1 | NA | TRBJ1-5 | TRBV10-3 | CAISESAAGGDQPQHF | TGTGCCATCAGTGAGTCGGCGGCAGGGGGGGATCAGCCCCAGCATTTT
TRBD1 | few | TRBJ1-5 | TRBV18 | CASSADRGVGAQHF | TGTGCCAGCTCAGCGGACAGGGGAGTGGGGGCCCAGCATTTT
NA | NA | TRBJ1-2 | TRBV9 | CASSVLGVGVGYTF | TGTGCCAGCAGCGTATTAGGTGTCGGGGTTGGCTACACCTTC
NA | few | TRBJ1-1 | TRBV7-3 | CASSLKGDTEAFF | TGTGCCAGCAGCTTAAAGGGGGACACTGAAGCTTTCTTT
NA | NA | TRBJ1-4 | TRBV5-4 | CASSPQATNEKLFF | TGTGCCAGCAGCCCACAGGCAACTAATGAAAAACTGTTTTTT
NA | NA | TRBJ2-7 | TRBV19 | CASSITGMEQYF | TGTGCCAGTAGTATAACCGGAATGGAGCAGTACTTC
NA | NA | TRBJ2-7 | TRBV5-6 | CASSLVGGSREQYF | TGTGCCAGCAGCTTGGTAGGGGGATCGCGCGAGCAGTACTTC
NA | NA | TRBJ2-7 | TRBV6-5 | CASSYGGQSPGEYF | TGTGCCAGCAGTTACGGGGGACAGAGCCCGGGGGAGTACTTC
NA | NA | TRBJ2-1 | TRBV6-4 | CARHDHGNPDNEQFF | TGTGCCAGACACGATCACGGGAACCCTGACAATGAGCAGTTCTTC
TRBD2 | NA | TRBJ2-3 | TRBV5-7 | CASSIPGLHADTQYF | TGTGCCAGCAGCATCCCGGGACTACACGCAGATACGCAGTATTTT
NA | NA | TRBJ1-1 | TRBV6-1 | CASSDVTGYTEAFF | TGTGCCAGCAGTGACGTAACAGGGTACACTGAAGCTTTCTTT
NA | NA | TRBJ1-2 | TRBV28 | CASSFSDGSQTCTF | TGTGCCAGCAGTTTTTCTGACGGCAGCCAGACCTGCACCTTC
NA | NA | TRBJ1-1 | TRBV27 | CASSPGGLWFSEAFF | TGTGCCAGCAGTCCCGGGGGGCTTTGGTTTTCTGAAGCTTTCTTT
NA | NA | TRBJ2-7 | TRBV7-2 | CASTERSGSYEQYF | TGTGCCAGCACCGAGAGGTCGGGTTCCTACGAGCAGTACTTC
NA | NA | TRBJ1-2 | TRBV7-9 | CASSPPPVLNYGYTF | TGTGCCAGCAGCCCCCCGCCGGTTCTCAACTATGGCTACACCTTC
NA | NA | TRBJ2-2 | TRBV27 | CASHKTGTGELFF | TGTGCCAGCCACAAGACTGGCACCGGGGAGCTGTTTTTT
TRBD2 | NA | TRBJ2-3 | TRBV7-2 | CASSLAASGWGDTQYF | TGTGCCAGCAGCTTAGCGGCTAGCGGGTGGGGCGATACGCAGTATTTT
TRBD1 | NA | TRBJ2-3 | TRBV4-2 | CASSQRPNRGRGTDTQYF | TGTGCCAGCAGCCAAAGACCCAACAGGGGTCGGGGCACAGATACGCAGTATTTT
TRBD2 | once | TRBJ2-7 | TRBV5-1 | CASSTGTSGPLYEQYF | TGCGCCAGCAGCACCGGGACTAGCGGACCCCTTTACGAGCAGTACTTC
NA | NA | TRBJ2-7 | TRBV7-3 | CASSLKGDRYEQYF | TGTGCCAGCAGCTTAAAAGGGGATAGGTACGAGCAGTACTTC
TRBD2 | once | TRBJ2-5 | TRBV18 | CASSPFGSGANQETQYF | TGTGCCAGCTCACCCTTCGGGAGCGGGGCCAACCAAGAGACCCAGTACTTC
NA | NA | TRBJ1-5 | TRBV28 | CASSFRAGVNQPQHF | TGTGCCAGCAGTTTTAGAGCAGGCGTCAATCAGCCCCAGCATTTT
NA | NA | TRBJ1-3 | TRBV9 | CASSVGGIRNTIYF | TGTGCCAGCAGCGTGGGGGGAATCAGAAACACCATATATTTT
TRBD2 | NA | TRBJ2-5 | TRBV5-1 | CASSVRGETQYF | TGCGCCAGCTCCGTGCGGGGGGAGACCCAGTACTTC